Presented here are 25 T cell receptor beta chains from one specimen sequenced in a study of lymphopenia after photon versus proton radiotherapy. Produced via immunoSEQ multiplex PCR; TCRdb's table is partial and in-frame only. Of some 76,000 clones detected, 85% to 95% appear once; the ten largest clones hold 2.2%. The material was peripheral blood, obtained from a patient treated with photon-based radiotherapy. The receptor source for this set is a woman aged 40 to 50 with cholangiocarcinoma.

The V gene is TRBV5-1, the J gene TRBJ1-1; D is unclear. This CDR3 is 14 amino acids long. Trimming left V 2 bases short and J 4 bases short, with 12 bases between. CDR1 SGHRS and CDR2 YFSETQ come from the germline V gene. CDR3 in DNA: TGCGCCAGCAGCTTCCGGACGGAGGGCACTGAAGCTTTCTTT. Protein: CASSFRTEGTEAFF.

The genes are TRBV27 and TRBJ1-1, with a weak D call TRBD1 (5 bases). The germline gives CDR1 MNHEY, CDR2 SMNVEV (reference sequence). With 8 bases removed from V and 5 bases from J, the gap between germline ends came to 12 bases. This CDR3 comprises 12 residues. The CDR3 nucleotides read TGTGCCAGCCAGGCCGGGGGGACTGAAGCTTTCTTT. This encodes CASQAGGTEAFF.

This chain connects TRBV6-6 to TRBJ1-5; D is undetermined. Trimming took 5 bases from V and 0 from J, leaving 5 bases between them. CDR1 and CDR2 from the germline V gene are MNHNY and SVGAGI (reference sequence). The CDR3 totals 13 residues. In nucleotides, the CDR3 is TGTGCCAGCAGTGTATTTAGCAATCAGCCCCAGCATTTT. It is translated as CASSVFSNQPQHF.

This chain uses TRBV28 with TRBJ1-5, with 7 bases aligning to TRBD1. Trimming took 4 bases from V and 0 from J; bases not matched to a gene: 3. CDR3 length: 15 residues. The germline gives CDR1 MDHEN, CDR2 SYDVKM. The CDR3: CASSWGTVSNQPQHF. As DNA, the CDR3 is TGTGCCAGCAGTTGGGGGACAGTTAGCAATCAGCCCCAGCATTTT. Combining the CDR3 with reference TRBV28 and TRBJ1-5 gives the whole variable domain DVKVTQSSRYLVKRTGEKVFLECVQDMDHENMFWYRQDPGLGLRLIYFSYDVKMKEKGDIPEGYSVSREKKERFSLILESASTNQTSMYLCASSWGTVSNQPQHFGDGTRLSIL.

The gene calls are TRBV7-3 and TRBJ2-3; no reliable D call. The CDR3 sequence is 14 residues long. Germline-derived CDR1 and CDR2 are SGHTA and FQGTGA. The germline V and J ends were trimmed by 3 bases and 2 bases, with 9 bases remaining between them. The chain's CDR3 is CASSFGSSTDTQYF. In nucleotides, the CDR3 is TGTGCCAGCAGCTTTGGTTCCTCCACAGATACGCAGTATTTT. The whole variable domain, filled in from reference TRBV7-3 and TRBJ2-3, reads GAGVSQTPSNKVTEKGKYVELRCDPISGHTALYWYRQSLGQGPEFLIYFQGTGAADDSGLPNDRFFAVRPEGSVSTLKIQRTERGDSAVYLCASSFGSSTDTQYFGPGTRLTVL.

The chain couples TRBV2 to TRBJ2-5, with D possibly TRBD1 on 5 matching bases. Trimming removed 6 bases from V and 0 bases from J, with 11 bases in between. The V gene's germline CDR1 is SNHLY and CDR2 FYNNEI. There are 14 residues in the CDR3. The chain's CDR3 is CASRWTSDQETQYF. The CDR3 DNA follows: TGTGCCAGCAGATGGACATCAGACCAAGAGACCCAGTACTTC.

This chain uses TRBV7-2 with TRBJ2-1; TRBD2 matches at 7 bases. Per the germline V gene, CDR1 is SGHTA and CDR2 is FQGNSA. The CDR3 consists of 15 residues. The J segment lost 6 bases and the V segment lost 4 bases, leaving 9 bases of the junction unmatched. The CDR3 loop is CASSSPAGRVNEQFF. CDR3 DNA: TGTGCCAGCAGCTCACCAGCGGGAAGGGTCAATGAGCAGTTCTTC.

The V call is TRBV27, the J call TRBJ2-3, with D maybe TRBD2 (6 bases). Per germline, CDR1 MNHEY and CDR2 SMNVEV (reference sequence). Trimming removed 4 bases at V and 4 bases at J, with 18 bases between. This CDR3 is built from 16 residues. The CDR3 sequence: CASSWGGRGSPDTQYF. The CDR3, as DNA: TGTGCCAGCAGTTGGGGCGGGCGGGGAAGCCCAGATACGCAGTATTTT.

The CDR3 protein is CASSTGDGGGYEQYF. The CDR3 DNA follows: TGTGCCAGCAGCACCGGTGATGGGGGAGGGTACGAGCAGTACTTC. V usage is TRBV7-9 and J usage is TRBJ2-7, with 7 bases lining up with TRBD2. CDR1 is SEHNR, CDR2 FQNEAQ, per germline (reference sequence). Trimming cost V 5 bases and J 4 bases; bases outside gene matches: 11. This CDR3 region has 15 residues. The full variable domain, with the rest looked up from reference TRBV7-9 and TRBJ2-7, is DTGVSQNPRHKITKRGQNVTFRCDPISEHNRLYWYRQTLGQGPEFLTYFQNEAQLEKSRLLSDRFSAERPKGSFSTLEIQRTEQGDSAMYLCASSTGDGGGYEQYFGPGTRLTVT.

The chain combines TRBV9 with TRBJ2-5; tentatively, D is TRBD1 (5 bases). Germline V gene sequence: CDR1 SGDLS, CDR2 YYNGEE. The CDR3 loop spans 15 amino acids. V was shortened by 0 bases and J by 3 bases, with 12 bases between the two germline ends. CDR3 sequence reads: CASSVGLQVKETQYF. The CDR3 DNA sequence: TGTGCCAGCAGCGTAGGTTTACAGGTTAAAGAGACCCAGTACTTC.

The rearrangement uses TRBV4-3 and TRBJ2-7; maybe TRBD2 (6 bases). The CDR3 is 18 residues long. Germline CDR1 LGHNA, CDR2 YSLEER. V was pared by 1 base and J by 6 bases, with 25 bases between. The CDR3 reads CASSQVAPVGGGTGEQYF. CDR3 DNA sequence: TGCGCCAGCAGCCAAGTCGCGCCGGTAGGAGGAGGGACGGGCGAGCAGTACTTC.

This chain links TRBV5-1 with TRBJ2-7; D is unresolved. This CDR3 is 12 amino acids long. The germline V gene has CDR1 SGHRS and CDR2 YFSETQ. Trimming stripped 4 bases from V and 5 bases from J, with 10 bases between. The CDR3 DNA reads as TGCGCCAGCAGCCAAACCCGCGACGAGCAGTACTTC. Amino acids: CASSQTRDEQYF.

The CDR3 sequence is CASSVGYEQYF. DNA of the CDR3: TGTGCCAGCAGTGTCGGATACGAGCAGTACTTC. The V call is TRBV6-1, the J call TRBJ2-7; D gene uncertain. There are 11 residues in the CDR3. Germline CDR1 MNHNS, CDR2 SASEGT. V lost 4 bases and J lost 4, with 5 bases in between.

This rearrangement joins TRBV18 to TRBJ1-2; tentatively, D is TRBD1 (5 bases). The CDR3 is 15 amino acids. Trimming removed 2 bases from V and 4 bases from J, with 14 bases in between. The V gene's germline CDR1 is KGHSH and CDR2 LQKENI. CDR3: CASSPTEGQLYGYTF. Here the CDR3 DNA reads TGTGCCAGCTCACCAACAGAGGGGCAACTCTATGGCTACACCTTC. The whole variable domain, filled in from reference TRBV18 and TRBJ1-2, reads NAGVMQNPRHLVRRRGQEARLRCSPMKGHSHVYWYRQLPEEGLKFMVYLQKENIIDESGMPKERFSAEFPKEGPSILRIQQVVRGDSAAYFCASSPTEGQLYGYTFGSGTRLTVV.

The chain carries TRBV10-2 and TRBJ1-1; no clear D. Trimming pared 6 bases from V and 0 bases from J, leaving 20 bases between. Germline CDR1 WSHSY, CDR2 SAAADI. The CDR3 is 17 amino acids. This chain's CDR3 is CASRGGGAGSMNTEAFF. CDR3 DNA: TGCGCCAGCAGGGGTGGAGGCGCCGGGTCAATGAACACTGAAGCTTTCTTT.

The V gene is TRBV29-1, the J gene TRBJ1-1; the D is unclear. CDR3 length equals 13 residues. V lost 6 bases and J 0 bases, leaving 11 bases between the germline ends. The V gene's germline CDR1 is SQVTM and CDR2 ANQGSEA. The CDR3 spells CSVERLMNTEAFF. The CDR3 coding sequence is TGCAGCGTCGAAAGATTGATGAACACTGAAGCTTTCTTT.

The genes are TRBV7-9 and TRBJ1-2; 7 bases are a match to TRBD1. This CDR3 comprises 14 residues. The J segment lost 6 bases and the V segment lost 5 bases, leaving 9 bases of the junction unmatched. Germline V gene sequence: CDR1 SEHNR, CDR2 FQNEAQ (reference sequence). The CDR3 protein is CASSPGAGGHGYTF. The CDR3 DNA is TGTGCCAGCAGCCCGGGTGCAGGGGGGCATGGCTACACCTTC.

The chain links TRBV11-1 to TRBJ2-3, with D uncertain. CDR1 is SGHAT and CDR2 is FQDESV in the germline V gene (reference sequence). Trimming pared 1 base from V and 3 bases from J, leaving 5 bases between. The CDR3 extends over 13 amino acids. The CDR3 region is CASSLDRTDTQYF. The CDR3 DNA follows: TGTGCCAGCAGCTTAGATCGGACAGATACGCAGTATTTT.

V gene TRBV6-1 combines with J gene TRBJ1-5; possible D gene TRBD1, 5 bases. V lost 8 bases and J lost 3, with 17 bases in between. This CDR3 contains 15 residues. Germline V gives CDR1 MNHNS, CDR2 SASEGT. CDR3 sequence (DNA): TGTGCCAGCCGGGCCGGGGGGTCGCTCAATCAGCCCCAGCATTTT. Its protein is CASRAGGSLNQPQHF.

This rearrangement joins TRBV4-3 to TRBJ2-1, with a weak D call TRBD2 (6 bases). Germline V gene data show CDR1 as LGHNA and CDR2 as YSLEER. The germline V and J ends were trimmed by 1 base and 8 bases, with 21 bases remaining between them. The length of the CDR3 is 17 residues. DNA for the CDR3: TGCGCCAGCAGCCAAGGGGCGGGGCGGGAAAGATGGGATGAGCAGTTCTTC. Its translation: CASSQGAGRERWDEQFF.

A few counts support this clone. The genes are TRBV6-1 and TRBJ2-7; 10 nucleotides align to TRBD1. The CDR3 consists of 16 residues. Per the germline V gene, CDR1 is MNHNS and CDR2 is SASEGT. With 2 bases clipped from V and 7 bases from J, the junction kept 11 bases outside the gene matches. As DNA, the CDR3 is TGTGCCAGCAGTGAACCCCGGGGGACAGGGGCTTTTGAGCAGTACTTC. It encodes CASSEPRGTGAFEQYF.

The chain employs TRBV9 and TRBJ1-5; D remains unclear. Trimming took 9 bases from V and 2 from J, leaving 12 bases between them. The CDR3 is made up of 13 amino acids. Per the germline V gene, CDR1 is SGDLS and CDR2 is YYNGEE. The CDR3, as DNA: TGTGCCACCTTGCAAATTTGCAATCAGCCCCAGCATTTT. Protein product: CATLQICNQPQHF.

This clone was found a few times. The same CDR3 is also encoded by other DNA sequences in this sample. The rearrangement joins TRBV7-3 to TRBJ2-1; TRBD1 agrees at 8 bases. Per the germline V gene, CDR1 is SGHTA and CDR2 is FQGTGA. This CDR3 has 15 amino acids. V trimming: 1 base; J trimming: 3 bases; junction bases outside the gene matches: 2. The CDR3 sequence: CASSLRDRGYNEQFF. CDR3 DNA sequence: TGTGCCAGCAGCTTAAGAGACAGGGGCTACAATGAGCAGTTCTTC.

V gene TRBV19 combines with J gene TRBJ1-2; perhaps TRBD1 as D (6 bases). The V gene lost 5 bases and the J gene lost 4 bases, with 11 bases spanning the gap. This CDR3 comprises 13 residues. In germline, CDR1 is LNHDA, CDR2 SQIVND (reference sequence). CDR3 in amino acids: CASSLQGVYGYTF. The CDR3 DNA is TGTGCCAGTAGTTTACAGGGTGTCTATGGCTACACCTTC.

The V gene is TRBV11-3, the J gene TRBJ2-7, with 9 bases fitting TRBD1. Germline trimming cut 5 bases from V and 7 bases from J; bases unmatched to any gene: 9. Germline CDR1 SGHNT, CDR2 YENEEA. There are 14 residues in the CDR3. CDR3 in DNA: TGTGCCAGCAGCCTCCGGGGACAGGGTTCGGAGCAGTACTTC. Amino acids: CASSLRGQGSEQYF.